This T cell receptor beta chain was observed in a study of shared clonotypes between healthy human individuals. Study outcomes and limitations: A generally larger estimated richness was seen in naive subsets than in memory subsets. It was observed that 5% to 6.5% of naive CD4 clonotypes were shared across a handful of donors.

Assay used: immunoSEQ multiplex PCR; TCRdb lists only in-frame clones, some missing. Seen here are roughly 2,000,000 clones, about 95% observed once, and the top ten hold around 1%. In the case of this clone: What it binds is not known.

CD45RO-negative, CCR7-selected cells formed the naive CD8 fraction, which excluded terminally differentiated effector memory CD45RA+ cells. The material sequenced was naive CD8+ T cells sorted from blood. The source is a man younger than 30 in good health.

The CDR3 DNA is TGTGCCAGCGGCGACCCGCCGGCGGATGCAACCTACGAGCAGTACTTC. The encoded protein is CASGDPPADATYEQYF. The chain employs TRBV2 and TRBJ2-7; no reliable D call. The CDR3 contains 16 residues. Germline lookup yields CDR1 SNHLY and CDR2 FYNNEI. Trimming shortened V by 8 bases and J by 2 bases, and 22 bases separated the two germline ends.